This TCR beta chain was observed in a study of blood T cell repertoires in COVID-19. The CDR3 contains 19 residues. The assay was immunoSEQ multiplex PCR, and TCRdb's table has in-frame clones only and misses some. The sample lists some 200,000 clones; around 88% were seen once. The TCR sequence derives from a man in his late teens or twenties with active or convalescent COVID-19. The J gene is TRBJ2-7, the V gene TRBV21-1; the D call TRBD1 from the table was never checked on the DNA. TRBV21-1 is a pseudogene. Sequencing was performed on peripheral blood. The chain's CDR3 is CASKISHHPPGTGIYEQYF. CDR3 DNA sequence: TGTGCCAGCAAAATATCCCACCATCCGCCGGGGACAGGGATCTACGAGCAGTACTTC.